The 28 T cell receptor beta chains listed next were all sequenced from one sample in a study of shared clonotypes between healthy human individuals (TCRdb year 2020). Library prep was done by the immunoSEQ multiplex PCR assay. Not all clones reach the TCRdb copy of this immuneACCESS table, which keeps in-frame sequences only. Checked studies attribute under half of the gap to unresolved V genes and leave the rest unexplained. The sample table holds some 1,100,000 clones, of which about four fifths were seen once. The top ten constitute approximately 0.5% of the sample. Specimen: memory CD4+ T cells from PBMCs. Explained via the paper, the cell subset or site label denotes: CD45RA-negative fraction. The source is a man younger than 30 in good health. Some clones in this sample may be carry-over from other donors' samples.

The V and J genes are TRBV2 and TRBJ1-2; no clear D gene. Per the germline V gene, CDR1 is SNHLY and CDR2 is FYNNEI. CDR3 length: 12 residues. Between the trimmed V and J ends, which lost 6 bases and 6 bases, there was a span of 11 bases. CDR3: CASSFRADGYTF. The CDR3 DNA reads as TGTGCCAGCAGCTTCCGAGCGGATGGCTACACCTTC.

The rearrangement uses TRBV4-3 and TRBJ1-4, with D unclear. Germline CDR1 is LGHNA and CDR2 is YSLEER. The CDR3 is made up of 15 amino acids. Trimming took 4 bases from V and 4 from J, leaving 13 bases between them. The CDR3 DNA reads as TGCGCCAGCAGCCGAGGAGTGGCTCTTAATGAAAAACTGTTTTTT. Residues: CASSRGVALNEKLFF.

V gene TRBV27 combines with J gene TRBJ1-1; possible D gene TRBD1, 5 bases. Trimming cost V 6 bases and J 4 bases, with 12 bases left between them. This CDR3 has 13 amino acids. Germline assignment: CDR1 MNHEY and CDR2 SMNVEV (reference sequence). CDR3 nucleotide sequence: TGTGCCAGCAGCCTGGAGGGGATCACTGAAGCTTTCTTT. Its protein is CASSLEGITEAFF.

CDR3 sequence: CASSVGPEPTGELFF. CDR3 coding DNA: TGTGCCAGCAGCGTAGGGCCAGAACCCACCGGGGAGCTGTTTTTT. This rearrangement joins TRBV9 to TRBJ2-2; no firm D call. There are 15 residues in the CDR3. Deletions cut 0 bases from V and 4 bases from J, with 10 bases between. Per germline, CDR1 SGDLS and CDR2 YYNGEE.

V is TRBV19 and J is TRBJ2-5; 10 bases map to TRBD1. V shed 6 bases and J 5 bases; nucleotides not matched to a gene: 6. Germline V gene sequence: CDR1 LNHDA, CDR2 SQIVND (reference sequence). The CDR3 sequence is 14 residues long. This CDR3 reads CASRRTGGRETQYF. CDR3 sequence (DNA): TGTGCCAGTAGGAGGACAGGGGGTCGGGAGACCCAGTACTTC.

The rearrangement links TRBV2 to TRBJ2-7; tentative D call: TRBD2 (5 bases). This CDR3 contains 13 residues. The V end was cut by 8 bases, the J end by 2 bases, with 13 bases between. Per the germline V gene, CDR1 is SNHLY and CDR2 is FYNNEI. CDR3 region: CASYRDTTYEQYF. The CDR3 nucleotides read TGTGCCAGCTACCGGGATACTACCTACGAGCAGTACTTC.

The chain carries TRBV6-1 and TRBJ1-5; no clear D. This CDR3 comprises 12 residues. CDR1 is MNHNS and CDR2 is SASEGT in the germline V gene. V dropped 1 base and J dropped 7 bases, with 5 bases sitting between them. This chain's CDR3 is CASSEGRQPQHF. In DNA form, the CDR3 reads TGTGCCAGCAGTGAAGGTCGCCAGCCCCAGCATTTT.

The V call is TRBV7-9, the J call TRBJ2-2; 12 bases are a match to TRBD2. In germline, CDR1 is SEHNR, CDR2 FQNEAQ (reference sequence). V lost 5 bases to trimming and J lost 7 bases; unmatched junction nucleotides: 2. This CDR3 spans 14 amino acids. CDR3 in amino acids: CASSQLAGGGELFF. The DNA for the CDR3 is TGTGCCAGCAGCCAACTAGCGGGAGGCGGGGAGCTGTTTTTT.

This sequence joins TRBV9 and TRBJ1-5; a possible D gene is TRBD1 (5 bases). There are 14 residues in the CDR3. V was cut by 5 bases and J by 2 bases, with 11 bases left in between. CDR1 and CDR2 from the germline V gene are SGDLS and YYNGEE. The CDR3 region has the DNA TGTGCCAGCAGTACTGGGACCGGCAATCAGCCCCAGCATTTT. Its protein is CASSTGTGNQPQHF.

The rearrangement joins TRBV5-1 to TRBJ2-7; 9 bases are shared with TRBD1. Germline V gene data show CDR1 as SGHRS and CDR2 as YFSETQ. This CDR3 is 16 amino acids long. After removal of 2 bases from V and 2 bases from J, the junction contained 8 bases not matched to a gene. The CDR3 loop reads CASSLGQGITPYEQYF. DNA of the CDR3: TGCGCCAGCAGCTTAGGACAGGGGATAACCCCCTACGAGCAGTACTTC.

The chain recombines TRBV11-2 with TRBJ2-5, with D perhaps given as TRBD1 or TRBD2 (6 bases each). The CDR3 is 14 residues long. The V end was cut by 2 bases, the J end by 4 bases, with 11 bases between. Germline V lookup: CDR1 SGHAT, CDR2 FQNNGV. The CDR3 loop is CASSLSKGGETQYF. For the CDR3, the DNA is TGTGCCAGCAGCTTAAGTAAGGGGGGAGAGACCCAGTACTTC.

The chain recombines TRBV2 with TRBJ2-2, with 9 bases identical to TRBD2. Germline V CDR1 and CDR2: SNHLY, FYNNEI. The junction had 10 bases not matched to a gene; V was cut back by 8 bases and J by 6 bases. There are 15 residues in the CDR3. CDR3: CASHGGAGGPGELFF. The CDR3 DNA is TGTGCCAGCCACGGAGGAGCGGGAGGTCCCGGGGAGCTGTTTTTT.

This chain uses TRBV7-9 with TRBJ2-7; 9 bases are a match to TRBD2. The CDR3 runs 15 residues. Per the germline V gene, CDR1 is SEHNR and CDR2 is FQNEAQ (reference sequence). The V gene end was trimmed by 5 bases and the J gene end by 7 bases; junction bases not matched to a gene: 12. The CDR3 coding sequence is TGTGCCAGCAGCCCAGAACTAGCGGGTCCCCAGGAGCAGTACTTC. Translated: CASSPELAGPQEQYF.

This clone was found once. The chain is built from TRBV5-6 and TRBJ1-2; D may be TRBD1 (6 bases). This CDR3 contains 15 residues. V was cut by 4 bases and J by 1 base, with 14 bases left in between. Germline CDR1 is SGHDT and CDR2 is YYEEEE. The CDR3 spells CASSLPGAFNYGYTF. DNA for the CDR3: TGTGCCAGCAGCCTGCCGGGGGCCTTTAACTATGGCTACACCTTC.

The CDR3 DNA reads TGTGCCATCACCCGCGGAGGGTACACTGAAGCTTTCTTT. Encoded protein: CAITRGGYTEAFF. The chain carries TRBV10-3 and TRBJ1-1; no definite D call. Trimming pared 7 bases from V and 3 bases from J, leaving 12 bases between. This CDR3 comprises 13 residues. CDR1 is ENHRY, CDR2 SYGVKD, per germline.

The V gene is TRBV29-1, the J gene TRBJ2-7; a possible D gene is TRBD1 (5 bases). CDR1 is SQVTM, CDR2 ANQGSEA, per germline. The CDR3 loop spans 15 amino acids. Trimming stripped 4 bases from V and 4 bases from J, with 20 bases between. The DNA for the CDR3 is TGCAGCGTTGCCCAGGGCCCCGGAACTTGGTACGAGCAGTACTTC. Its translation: CSVAQGPGTWYEQYF.

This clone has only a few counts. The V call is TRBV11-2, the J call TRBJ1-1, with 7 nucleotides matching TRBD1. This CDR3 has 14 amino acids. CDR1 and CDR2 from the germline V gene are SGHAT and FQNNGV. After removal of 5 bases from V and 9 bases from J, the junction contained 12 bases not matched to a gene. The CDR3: CASSAIQGSLQAFF. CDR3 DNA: TGTGCCAGCAGCGCGATACAGGGGTCCCTGCAAGCTTTCTTT.

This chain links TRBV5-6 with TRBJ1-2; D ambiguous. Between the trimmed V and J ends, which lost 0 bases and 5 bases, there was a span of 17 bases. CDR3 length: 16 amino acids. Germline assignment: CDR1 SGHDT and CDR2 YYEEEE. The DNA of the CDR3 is TGTGCCAGCAGCTTGGTTTCAGGCCTCCCTGGGTATGGCTACACCTTC. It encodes CASSLVSGLPGYGYTF.

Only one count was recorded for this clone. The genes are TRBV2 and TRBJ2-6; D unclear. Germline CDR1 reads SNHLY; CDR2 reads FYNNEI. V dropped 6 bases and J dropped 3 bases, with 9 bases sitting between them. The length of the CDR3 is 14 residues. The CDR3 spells CASSPQFGANVLTF. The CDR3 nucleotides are TGTGCCAGCAGCCCCCAGTTTGGGGCCAACGTCCTGACTTTC.

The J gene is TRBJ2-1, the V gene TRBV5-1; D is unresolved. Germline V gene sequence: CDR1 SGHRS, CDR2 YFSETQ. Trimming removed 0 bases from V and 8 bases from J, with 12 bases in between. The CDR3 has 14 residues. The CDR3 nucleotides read TGCGCCAGCAGCTTGGGACTCGGTGGGGATGAGCAGTTCTTC. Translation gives CASSLGLGGDEQFF. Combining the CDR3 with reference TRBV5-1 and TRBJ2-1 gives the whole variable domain KAGVTQTPRYLIKTRGQQVTLSCSPISGHRSVSWYQQTPGQGLQFLFEYFSETQRNKGNFPGRFSGRQFSNSRSEMNVSTLELGDSALYLCASSLGLGGDEQFFGPGTRLTVL.

CDR3 in amino acids: CASSLGRGGPQHF. CDR3 DNA sequence: TGTGCCAGCAGTTTAGGGCGCGGCGGCCCCCAGCATTTT. This chain joins TRBV27 and TRBJ1-5; D is unclear. Germline V CDR1 and CDR2: MNHEY, SMNVEV (reference sequence). CDR3 size: 13 residues. With 2 bases removed from V and 10 bases from J, the gap between germline ends came to 12 bases.

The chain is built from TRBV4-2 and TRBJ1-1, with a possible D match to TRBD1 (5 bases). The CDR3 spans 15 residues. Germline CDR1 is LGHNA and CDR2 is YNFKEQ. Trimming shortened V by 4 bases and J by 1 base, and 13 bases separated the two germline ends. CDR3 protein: CASSPHAGENTEAFF. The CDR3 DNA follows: TGTGCCAGCAGCCCCCACGCGGGGGAGAACACTGAAGCTTTCTTT.

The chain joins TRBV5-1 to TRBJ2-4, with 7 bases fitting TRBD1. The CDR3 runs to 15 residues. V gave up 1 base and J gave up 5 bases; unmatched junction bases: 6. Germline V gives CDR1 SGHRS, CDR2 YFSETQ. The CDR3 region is CASSLFAGTENIQYF. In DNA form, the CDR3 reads TGCGCCAGCAGCTTGTTCGCCGGGACAGAAAACATTCAGTACTTC.

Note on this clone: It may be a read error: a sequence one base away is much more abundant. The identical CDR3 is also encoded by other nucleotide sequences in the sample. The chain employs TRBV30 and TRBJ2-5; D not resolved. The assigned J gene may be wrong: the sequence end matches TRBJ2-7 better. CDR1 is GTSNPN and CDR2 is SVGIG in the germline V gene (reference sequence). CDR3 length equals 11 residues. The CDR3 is CAWGSSYEQYF. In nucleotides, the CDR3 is TGTGCCTGGGGCAGCTCCTACGAGCAGTACTTC.

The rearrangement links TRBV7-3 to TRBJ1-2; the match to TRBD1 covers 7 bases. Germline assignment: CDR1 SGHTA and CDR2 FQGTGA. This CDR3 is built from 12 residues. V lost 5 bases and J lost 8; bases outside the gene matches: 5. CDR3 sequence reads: CASSPGGNGYTF. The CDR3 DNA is TGTGCCAGCAGCCCAGGGGGAAACGGCTACACCTTC.

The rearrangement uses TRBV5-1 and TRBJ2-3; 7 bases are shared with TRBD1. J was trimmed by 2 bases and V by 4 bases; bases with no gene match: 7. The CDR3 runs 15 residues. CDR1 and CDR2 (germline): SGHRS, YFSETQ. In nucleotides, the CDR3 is TGCGCCAGCAGCCTTGGGACAGTAGACACAGATACGCAGTATTTT. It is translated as CASSLGTVDTDTQYF.

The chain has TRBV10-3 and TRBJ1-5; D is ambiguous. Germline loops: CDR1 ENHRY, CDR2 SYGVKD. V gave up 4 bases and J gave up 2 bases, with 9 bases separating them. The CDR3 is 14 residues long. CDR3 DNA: TGTGCCATCAGTGGTGGGGAGGGCAATCAGCCCCAGCATTTT. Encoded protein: CAISGGEGNQPQHF.

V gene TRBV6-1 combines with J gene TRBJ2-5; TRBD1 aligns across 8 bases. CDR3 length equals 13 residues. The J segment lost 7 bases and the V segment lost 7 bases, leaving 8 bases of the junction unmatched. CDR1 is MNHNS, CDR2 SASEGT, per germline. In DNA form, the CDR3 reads TGTGCCAGCATCCCGACAGGGGCTGGGACCCAGTACTTC. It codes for CASIPTGAGTQYF.